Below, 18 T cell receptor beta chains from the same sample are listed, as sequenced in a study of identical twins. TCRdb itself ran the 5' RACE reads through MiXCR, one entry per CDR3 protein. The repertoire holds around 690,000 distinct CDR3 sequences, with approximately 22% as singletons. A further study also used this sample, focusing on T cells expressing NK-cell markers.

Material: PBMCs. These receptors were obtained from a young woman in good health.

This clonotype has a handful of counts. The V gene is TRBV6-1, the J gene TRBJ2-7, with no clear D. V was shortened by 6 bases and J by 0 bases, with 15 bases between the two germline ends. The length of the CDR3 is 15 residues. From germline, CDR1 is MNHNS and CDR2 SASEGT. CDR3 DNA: TGTGCCAGCAGCCTCTATCTCTTTAGCTCCTACGAGCAGTACTTC. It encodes CASSLYLFSSYEQYF.

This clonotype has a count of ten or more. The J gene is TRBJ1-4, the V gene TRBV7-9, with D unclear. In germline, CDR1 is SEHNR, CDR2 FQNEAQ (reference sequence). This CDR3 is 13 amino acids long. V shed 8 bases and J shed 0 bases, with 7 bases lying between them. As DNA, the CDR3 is TGTGCCAGCTGGTCTGCAACTAATGAAAAACTGTTTTTT. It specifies CASWSATNEKLFF.

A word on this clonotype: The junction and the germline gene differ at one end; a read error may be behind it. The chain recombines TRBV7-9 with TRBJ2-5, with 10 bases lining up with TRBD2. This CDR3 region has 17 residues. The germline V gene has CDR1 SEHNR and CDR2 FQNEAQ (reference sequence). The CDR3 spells CASSLLTSGTGKETQYF. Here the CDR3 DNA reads TGTGCCAGCAGCTTGCTTACTAGCGGGACGGGGAAGGAGACACAGTACTTC.

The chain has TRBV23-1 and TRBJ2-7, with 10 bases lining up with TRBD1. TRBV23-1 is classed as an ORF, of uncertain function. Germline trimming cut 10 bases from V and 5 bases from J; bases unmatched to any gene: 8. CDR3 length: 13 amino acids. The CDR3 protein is CATYDRGRDEQYF. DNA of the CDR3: TGCGCCACCTATGACAGGGGGCGTGACGAGCAGTACTTC.

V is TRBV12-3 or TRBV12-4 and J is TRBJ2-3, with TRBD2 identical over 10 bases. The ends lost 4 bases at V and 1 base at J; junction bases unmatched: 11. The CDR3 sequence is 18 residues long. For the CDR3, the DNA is TGTGCCAGCAGTTCGACCTCTTTAACTAGCGGGGGCACAGATACGCAGTATTTT. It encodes CASSSTSLTSGGTDTQYF.

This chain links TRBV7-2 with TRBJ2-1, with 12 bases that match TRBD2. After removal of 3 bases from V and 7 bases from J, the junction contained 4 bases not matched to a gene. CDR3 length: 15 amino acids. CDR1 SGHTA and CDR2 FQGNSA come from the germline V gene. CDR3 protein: CASSFPSGRGNEQFF. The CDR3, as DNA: TGTGCCAGCAGCTTCCCTAGCGGGAGGGGGAATGAGCAGTTCTTC.

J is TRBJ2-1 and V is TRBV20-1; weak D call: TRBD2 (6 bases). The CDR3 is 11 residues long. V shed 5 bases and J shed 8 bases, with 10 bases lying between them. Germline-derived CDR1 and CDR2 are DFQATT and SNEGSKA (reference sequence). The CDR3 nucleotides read TGCAGTGCTGGTAGCGGATATGAGCAGTTCTTC. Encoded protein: CSAGSGYEQFF.

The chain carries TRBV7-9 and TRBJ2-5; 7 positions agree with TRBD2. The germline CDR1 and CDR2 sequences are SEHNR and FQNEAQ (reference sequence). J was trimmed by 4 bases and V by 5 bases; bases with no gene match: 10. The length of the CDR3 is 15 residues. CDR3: CASSPAGAAGETQYF. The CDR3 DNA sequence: TGTGCCAGCAGCCCCGCGGGAGCAGCTGGAGAGACCCAGTACTTC.

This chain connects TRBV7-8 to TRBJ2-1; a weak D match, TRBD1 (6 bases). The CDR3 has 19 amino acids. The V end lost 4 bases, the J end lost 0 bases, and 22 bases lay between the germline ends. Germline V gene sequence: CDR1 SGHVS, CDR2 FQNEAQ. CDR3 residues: CASSSHRVELIFSYNEQFF. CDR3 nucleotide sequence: TGTGCCAGCAGCTCACACAGGGTGGAGTTGATTTTCTCCTACAATGAGCAGTTCTTC.

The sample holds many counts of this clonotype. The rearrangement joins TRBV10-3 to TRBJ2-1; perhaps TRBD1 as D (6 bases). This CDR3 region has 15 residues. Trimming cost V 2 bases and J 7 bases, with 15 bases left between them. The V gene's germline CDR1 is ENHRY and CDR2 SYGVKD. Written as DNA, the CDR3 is TGTGCCATCAGTGAGCGAGAGGGCCAGGGGAATGAGCAGTTCTTC. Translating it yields CAISEREGQGNEQFF.

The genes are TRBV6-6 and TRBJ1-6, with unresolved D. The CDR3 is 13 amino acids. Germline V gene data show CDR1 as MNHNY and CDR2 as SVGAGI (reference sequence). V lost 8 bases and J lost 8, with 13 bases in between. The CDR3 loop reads CASGRDRYSPLHF. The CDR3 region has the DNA TGTGCCAGCGGTAGGGATCGGTATTCACCCCTCCACTTT.

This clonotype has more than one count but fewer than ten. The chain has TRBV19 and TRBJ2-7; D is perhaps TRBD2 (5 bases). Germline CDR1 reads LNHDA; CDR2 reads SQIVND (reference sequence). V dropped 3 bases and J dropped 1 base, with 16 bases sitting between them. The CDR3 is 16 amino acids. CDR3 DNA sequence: TGTGCCAGTAGTATTCGCGGACTCCCGTCGTCCTACGAGCAGTACTTC. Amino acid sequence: CASSIRGLPSSYEQYF. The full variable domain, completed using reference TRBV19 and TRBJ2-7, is DGGITQSPKYLFRKEGQNVTLSCEQNLNHDAMYWYRQDPGQGLRLIYYSQIVNDFQKGDIAEGYSVSREKKESFPLTVTSAQKNPTAFYLCASSIRGLPSSYEQYFGPGTRLTVT.

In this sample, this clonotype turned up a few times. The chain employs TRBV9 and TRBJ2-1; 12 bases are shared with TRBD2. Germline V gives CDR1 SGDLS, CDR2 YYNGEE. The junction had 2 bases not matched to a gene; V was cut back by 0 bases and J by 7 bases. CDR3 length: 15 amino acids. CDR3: CASSVALAGGNEQFF. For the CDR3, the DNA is TGTGCCAGCAGCGTAGCACTAGCGGGGGGTAATGAGCAGTTCTTC.

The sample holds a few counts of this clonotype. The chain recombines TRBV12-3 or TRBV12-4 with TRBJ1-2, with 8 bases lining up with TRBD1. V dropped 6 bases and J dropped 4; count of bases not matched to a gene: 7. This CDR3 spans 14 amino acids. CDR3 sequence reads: CASRIGQGGYGYTF. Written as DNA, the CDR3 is TGTGCCAGCAGGATTGGACAGGGTGGCTATGGCTACACCTTC.

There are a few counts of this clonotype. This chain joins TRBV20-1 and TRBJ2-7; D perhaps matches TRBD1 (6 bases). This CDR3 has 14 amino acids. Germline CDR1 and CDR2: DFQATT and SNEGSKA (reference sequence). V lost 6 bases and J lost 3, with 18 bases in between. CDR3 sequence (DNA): TGCAGTGCCAAAAAAGGGGGTGAGGGCTACGAGCAGTACTTC. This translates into CSAKKGGEGYEQYF.

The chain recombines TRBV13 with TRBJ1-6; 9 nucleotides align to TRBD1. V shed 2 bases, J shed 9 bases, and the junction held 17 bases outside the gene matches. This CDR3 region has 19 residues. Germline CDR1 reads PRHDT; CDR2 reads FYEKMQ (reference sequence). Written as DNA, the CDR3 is TGTGCCAGCAGCTTAAGGGTCGGGGGCTCCGGGACAGGGATTTCACCCCTCCACTTT. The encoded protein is CASSLRVGGSGTGISPLHF.

The CDR3 is CSASHGGEQFF. CDR3 sequence (DNA): TGCAGTGCTAGTCACGGGGGTGAGCAGTTCTTC. The chain uses TRBV20-1 and TRBJ2-1, with D maybe TRBD2 (6 bases). Germline V gene sequence: CDR1 DFQATT, CDR2 SNEGSKA (reference sequence). There are 11 residues in the CDR3. Deletions cut 3 bases from V and 9 bases from J, with 9 bases between.

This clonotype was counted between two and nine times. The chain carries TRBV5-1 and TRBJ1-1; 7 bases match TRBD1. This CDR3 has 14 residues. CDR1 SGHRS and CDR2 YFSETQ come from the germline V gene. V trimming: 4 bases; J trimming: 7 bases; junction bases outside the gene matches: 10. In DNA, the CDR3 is TGCGCCAGCAGCACCGAGACAGGGAGGAGTGAAGCTTTCTTT. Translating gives CASSTETGRSEAFF.